A single TCR beta chain is shown here with its context. The source of the sample is a study of regulatory dendritic cells for organ transplantation. This table comes from immunoSEQ multiplex PCR, and its TCRdb copy is limited to in-frame clones, with some not included. The sample gives roughly 28,000 clones, roughly 80% of which show up once; around 0.1% is in the top ten. CDR1 SGHKS and CDR2 YYEKEE come from the germline V gene (reference sequence). V gave up 3 bases and J gave up 0 bases, with 9 bases separating them. This CDR3 region has 14 residues. The chain combines TRBV5-5 with TRBJ2-5; D possibly corresponds to TRBD2 (5 bases). What was sequenced was naive CD4+ T cells from blood. As to subset: CD45RA+ naive T cells. This receptor was taken from a human donor in good health. CDR3 sequence reads: CASSWMRDQETQYF. CDR3 nucleotide sequence: TGTGCCAGCAGCTGGATGAGGGACCAAGAGACCCAGTACTTC.